The clone carrying this TCR beta chain has a handful of counts. What it recognizes is unknown. In germline, CDR1 is MNHEY, CDR2 SVGAGI. V was trimmed by 6 bases and J by 3 bases, leaving 12 bases between them. This CDR3 comprises 14 residues. This entry is derived from a study of spatial heterogeneity in lung cancer. Study-wide background: Across the raw uncorrected reads, a unique TCR and UMI combination was observed, on average, more than ten times.

MiXCR, run by TCRdb on the 5' RACE reads, gives a single entry per CDR3 protein. Here the sample spans 60,000 to 90,000 distinct CDR3 sequences, 13% being singletons. Indicated time point: sample taken at primary tumor resection. The authors sequenced whole RNA from tumor, nontumor lung or frozen PBMC without sorting. There were 70 to 80 donors, all of them untreated patients with early-stage non-small cell lung cancer. Broader study findings: Ubiquitous expanded tumor TCRs surfaced in blood more at resection than they did at follow-up.

This sample comprised PBMCs, obtained at surgery. The rearrangement links TRBV6-5 to TRBJ1-3; weak D call: TRBD1 (6 bases). The sequence was obtained from a male donor with early-stage non-small cell lung cancer. CDR3 in amino acids: CASRIGGLGNTIYF. CDR3 sequence (DNA): TGTGCCAGCAGAATCGGGGGGCTTGGAAACACCATATATTTT.